The sequence of this T cell receptor beta chain was determined in a study of blood T cell repertoires in COVID-19. Study at large: Collection of acute and convalescent COVID-19 samples took place in the United States, Italy and Spain. T cells, B-cell-depleted T cells, or PBMCs provided the cDNA or gDNA that served as material.

Germline V gene sequence: CDR1 SGHAT, CDR2 FQNNGV. The CDR3 has 14 residues. The V end was cut by 4 bases, the J end by 6 bases, with 15 bases between. Original processing notes: From reference gene primer amplification, estimates of nucleated cell counts were derived. Method: immunoSEQ multiplex PCR; TCRdb's copy keeps in-frame clones and lacks some. The V and J calls and clone size come from that table; D and trimming were worked out from the DNA. The repertoire holds 150,000 to 200,000 clones, with 60% to 85% as singletons. Sequencing was performed on peripheral blood. This sequence originates from a woman in her forties or fifties with active or convalescent COVID-19. V is TRBV11-2 and J is TRBJ1-2, with TRBD1 as a possible D gene (6 bases). CDR3 in DNA: TGTGCCAGCAGCTCCCCGAGGGGGAGGGATGGCTACACCTTC. Amino acids: CASSSPRGRDGYTF.